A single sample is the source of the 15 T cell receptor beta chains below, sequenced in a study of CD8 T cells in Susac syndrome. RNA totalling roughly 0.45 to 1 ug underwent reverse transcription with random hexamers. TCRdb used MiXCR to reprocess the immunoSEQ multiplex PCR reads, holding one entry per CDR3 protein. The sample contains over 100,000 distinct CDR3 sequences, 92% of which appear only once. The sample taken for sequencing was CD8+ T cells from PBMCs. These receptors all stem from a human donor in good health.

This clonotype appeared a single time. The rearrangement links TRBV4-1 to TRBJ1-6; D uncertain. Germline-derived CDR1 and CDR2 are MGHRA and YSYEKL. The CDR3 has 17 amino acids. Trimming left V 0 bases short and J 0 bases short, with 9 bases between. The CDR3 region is CASSQDLARSYNSPLHF. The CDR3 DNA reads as TGCGCCAGCAGCCAAGATCTGGCCCGCTCCTATAATTCACCCCTCCACTTT.

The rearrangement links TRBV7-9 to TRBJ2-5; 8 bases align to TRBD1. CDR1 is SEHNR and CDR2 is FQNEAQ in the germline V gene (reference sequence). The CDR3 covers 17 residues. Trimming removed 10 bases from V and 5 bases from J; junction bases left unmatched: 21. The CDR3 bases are TGTGCCACGACCACCGGGACAGGTGGTTTGTTGTTGGAGACCCAGTACTTC. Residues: CATTTGTGGLLLETQYF. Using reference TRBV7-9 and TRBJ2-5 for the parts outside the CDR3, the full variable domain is DTGVSQNPRHKITKRGQNVTFRCDPISEHNRLYWYRQTLGQGPEFLTYFQNEAQLEKSRLLSDRFSAERPKGSFSTLEIQRTEQGDSAMYLCATTTGTGGLLLETQYFGPGTRLLVL.

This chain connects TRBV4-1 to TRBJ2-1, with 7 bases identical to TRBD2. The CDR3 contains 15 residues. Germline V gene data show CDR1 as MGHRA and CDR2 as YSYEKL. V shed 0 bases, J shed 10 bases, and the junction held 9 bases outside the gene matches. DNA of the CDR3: TGCGCCAGCAGCCAAGATCTTGCGGGAGCGTGGGAGCAGTTCTTC. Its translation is CASSQDLAGAWEQFF.

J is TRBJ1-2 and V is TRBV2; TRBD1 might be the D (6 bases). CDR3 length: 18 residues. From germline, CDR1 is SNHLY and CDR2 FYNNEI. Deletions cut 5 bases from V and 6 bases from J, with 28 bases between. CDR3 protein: CASSPRLVRGGRPDGYTF. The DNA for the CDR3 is TGTGCCAGCAGTCCCCGCCTGGTTCGGGGGGGGCGCCCTGATGGCTACACCTTC.

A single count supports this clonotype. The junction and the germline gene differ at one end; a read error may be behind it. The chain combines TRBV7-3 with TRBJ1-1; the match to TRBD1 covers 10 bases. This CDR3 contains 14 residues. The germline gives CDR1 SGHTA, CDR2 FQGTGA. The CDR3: CASRQGAGRTEVFF. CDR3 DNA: TGTGCCAGTAGACAGGGGGCGGGAAGGACTGAAGTTTTCTTT.

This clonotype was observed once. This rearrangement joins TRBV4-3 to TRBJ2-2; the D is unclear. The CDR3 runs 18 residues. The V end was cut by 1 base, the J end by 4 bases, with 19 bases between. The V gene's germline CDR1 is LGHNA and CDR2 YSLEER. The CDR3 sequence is CASSQVGSVIESTGELFF. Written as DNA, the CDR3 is TGCGCCAGCAGCCAAGTAGGGTCCGTTATCGAGAGCACCGGGGAGCTGTTTTTT.

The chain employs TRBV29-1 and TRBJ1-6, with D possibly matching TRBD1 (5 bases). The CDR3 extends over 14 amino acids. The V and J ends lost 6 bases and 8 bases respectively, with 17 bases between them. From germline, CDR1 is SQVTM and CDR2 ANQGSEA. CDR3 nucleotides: TGCAGCGTCCGAGTTGCGGGGGTTGATTCACCCCTCCACTTT. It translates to CSVRVAGVDSPLHF.

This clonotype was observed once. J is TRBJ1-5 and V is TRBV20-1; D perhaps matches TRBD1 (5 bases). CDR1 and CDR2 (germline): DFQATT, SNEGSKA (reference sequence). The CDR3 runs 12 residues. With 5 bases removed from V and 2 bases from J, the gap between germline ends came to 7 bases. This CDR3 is CSAGGGNQPQHF. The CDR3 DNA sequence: TGCAGTGCTGGGGGAGGCAATCAGCCCCAGCATTTT.

The CDR3: CASSQDAGDRGFTGELFF. The CDR3 DNA reads as TGCGCCAGCAGCCAAGATGCGGGGGACAGAGGCTTCACCGGGGAGCTGTTTTTT. The chain has TRBV4-3 and TRBJ2-2; D is tentatively TRBD1 or TRBD2 (7 bases each). There are 18 residues in the CDR3. Looked up from germline, CDR1 is LGHNA and CDR2 is YSLEER. The V end was cut by 0 bases, the J end by 4 bases, with 18 bases between.

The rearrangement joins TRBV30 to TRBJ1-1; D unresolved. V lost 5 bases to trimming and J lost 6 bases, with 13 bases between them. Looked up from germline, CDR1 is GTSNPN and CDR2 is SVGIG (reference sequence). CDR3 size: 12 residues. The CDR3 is CAWGELRSEAFF. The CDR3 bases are TGTGCCTGGGGGGAGTTGAGATCTGAAGCTTTCTTT.

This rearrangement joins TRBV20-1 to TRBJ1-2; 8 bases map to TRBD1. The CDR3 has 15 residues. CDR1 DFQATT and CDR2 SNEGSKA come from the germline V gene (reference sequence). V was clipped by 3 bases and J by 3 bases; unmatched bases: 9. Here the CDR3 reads CSASAGTGSHYGYTF. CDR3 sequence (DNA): TGCAGTGCTAGTGCCGGGACAGGTTCCCACTATGGCTACACCTTC.

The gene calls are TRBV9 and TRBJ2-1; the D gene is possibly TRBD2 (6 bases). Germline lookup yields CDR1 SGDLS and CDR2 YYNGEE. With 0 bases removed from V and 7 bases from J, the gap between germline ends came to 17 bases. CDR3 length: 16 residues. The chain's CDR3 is CASSVGPNVGGNEQFF. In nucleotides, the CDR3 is TGTGCCAGCAGCGTAGGGCCGAACGTAGGAGGGAATGAGCAGTTCTTC.

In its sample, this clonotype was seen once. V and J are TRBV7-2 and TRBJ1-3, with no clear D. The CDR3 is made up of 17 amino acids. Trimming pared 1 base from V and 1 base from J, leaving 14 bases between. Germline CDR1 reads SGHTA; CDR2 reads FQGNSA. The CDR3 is CASSLGGRLRSGNTIYF. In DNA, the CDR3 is TGTGCCAGCAGCTTAGGTGGCCGGCTCCGTTCTGGAAACACCATATATTTT.

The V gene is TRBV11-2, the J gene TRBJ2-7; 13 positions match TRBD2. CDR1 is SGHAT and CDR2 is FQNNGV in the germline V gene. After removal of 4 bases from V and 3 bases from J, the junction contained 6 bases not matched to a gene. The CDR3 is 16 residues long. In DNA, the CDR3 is TGTGCCAGCAGCTCAGGACTAGCGGGGGCATTCTACGAGCAGTACTTC. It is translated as CASSSGLAGAFYEQYF.

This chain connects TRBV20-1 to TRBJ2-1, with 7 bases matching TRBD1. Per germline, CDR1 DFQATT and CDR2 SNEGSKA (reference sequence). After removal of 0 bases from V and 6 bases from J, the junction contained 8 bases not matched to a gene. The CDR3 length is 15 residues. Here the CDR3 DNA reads TGCAGTGCTAGAGATCGACAGGGTCGGGGCAATGAGCAGTTCTTC. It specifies CSARDRQGRGNEQFF.